One sample yielded the 31 T cell receptor beta chains listed below, sequenced in a study of blood T cells in healthy people across ages. A second about 7 to 11 cycle PCR used barcoded and J-beta primers. TCRdb passed the 5' RACE reads through MiXCR, listing each CDR3 protein once. The profile shows fewer than 950,000 distinct CDR3 sequences, about 36% of them singletons. The sample was blood. These receptors were collected from a young man in good health.

The chain recombines TRBV18 with TRBJ1-5, with 9 bases aligning to TRBD1. This CDR3 is built from 17 residues. Looked up from germline, CDR1 is KGHSH and CDR2 is LQKENI. V lost 3 bases and J lost 2; bases outside the gene matches: 8. In nucleotides, the CDR3 is TGTGCCAGCTCACCTGGTTTACAGGGGGCAGGCAATCAGCCCCAGCATTTT. Translation: CASSPGLQGAGNQPQHF. The variable domain in full, with the rest retrieved from reference TRBV18 and TRBJ1-5, is NAGVMQNPRHLVRRRGQEARLRCSPMKGHSHVYWYRQLPEEGLKFMVYLQKENIIDESGMPKERFSAEFPKEGPSILRIQQVVRGDSAAYFCASSPGLQGAGNQPQHFGDGTRLSIL.

The chain has TRBV3-1 and TRBJ2-1; 9 bases align to TRBD1. Germline assignment: CDR1 LGHDT and CDR2 YNNKEL (reference sequence). The trim removed 6 bases at V and 9 bases at J, leaving 12 bases unmatched. This CDR3 has 15 amino acids. The CDR3 spells CASSYGNRGLGEQFF. The CDR3 nucleotides read TGTGCCAGCAGTTACGGGAACAGGGGGCTGGGTGAGCAGTTCTTC.

This clonotype appeared once. The genes are TRBV12-3 or TRBV12-4 and TRBJ1-2; D is unclear. Trimming left V 5 bases short and J 7 bases short, with 14 bases between. The CDR3 consists of 13 residues. CDR3 loop: CASSEGVFAGYTF. CDR3 nucleotides: TGTGCCAGCAGTGAGGGAGTGTTCGCTGGCTACACCTTC.

This clonotype was detected ten times or more. The chain uses TRBV7-9 and TRBJ1-5, with unresolved D. Germline V gene data show CDR1 as SEHNR and CDR2 as FQNEAQ (reference sequence). The V end lost 1 base, the J end lost 1 base, and 5 bases lay between the germline ends. This CDR3 spans 14 amino acids. The CDR3 loop is CASSLGVSNQPQHF. The CDR3 DNA follows: TGTGCCAGCAGCTTAGGGGTCAGCAATCAGCCCCAGCATTTT.

The genes are TRBV29-1 and TRBJ1-1; a possible D gene is TRBD1 (5 bases). V lost 1 base to trimming and J lost 1 base, with 13 bases between them. The CDR3 is 15 residues long. Germline V lookup: CDR1 SQVTM, CDR2 ANQGSEA. The CDR3 loop is CSVEVPRQKNTEAFF. The CDR3 coding sequence is TGCAGCGTTGAAGTTCCCCGACAGAAGAACACTGAAGCTTTCTTT.

The chain combines TRBV6-4 with TRBJ2-2; D is unresolved. This CDR3 has 14 residues. Trimming took 2 bases from V and 1 from J, leaving 5 bases between them. Germline V gene data show CDR1 as MRHNA and CDR2 as SNTAGT. The CDR3: CASSDRQNTGELFF. Written as DNA, the CDR3 is TGTGCCAGCAGTGACAGGCAGAACACCGGGGAGCTGTTTTTT.

The gene calls are TRBV6-1 and TRBJ1-2; D gene ambiguous. V lost 3 bases and J lost 0, with 11 bases in between. Per germline, CDR1 MNHNS and CDR2 SASEGT. The CDR3 is 15 residues long. The CDR3 region has the DNA TGTGCCAGCAGTGATCCGGACGGAACTAACTATGGCTACACCTTC. Translation: CASSDPDGTNYGYTF.

This clonotype has a handful of counts. The V and J genes are TRBV20-1 and TRBJ1-2; D is uncertain. There are 13 residues in the CDR3. Germline lookup yields CDR1 DFQATT and CDR2 SNEGSKA (reference sequence). V was cut by 5 bases and J by 3 bases, with 13 bases left in between. The CDR3 sequence is CSAPLPKDYGYTF. Written as DNA, the CDR3 is TGCAGTGCTCCCCTCCCGAAGGACTATGGCTACACCTTC.

The V and J genes are TRBV7-6 and TRBJ2-1, with D tentatively TRBD2 (6 bases). Germline V CDR1 and CDR2: SGHVS, FNYEAQ. Trimming took 5 bases from V and 2 from J, leaving 16 bases between them. This CDR3 spans 16 amino acids. The CDR3 loop reads CASSPGGGLAYNEQFF. CDR3 in DNA: TGTGCCAGCAGCCCCGGTGGGGGGTTAGCCTACAATGAGCAGTTCTTC.

This clonotype was counted between two and nine times. The rearrangement joins TRBV4-1 to TRBJ2-1; a possible D gene is TRBD1 (6 bases). The CDR3 has 16 amino acids. From germline, CDR1 is MGHRA and CDR2 YSYEKL. Trimming stripped 4 bases from V and 4 bases from J, with 17 bases between. In nucleotides, the CDR3 is TGCGCCAGCAGCCTTACAGCAGGGGCGACATACAATGAGCAGTTCTTC. It specifies CASSLTAGATYNEQFF.

This clonotype was detected many times. This chain connects TRBV20-1 to TRBJ2-1; TRBD2 might be the D (5 bases). V lost 1 base to trimming and J lost 5 bases, with 18 bases between them. This CDR3 region has 16 residues. The germline V gene encodes CDR1 DFQATT and CDR2 SNEGSKA (reference sequence). CDR3 sequence reads: CSARVAAPTGDNEQFF. CDR3 nucleotide sequence: TGCAGTGCTAGAGTTGCAGCCCCAACCGGGGACAATGAGCAGTTCTTC.

The chain uses TRBV27 and TRBJ1-6, with TRBD1 matching over 8 bases. Germline V gene sequence: CDR1 MNHEY, CDR2 SMNVEV (reference sequence). The CDR3 contains 14 residues. V shed 7 bases and J 10 bases; nucleotides not matched to a gene: 9. CDR3 DNA: TGTGCCAGCACTGGACAGGGTTTAGGCTCACCCCTCCACTTT. This gives the protein CASTGQGLGSPLHF.

The J gene is TRBJ1-5, the V gene TRBV4-1; TRBD1 matches at 8 bases. J gave up 4 bases and V 0 bases, and 5 bases lay outside the gene matches. Germline V gene sequence: CDR1 MGHRA, CDR2 YSYEKL. This CDR3 is built from 16 residues. The chain's CDR3 is CASSQDWTGSNQPQHF. In nucleotides, the CDR3 is TGCGCCAGCAGCCAAGATTGGACAGGGAGTAATCAGCCCCAGCATTTT.

The chain is built from TRBV5-6 and TRBJ2-5; D may be TRBD2 (6 bases). The CDR3 extends over 14 amino acids. Germline assignment: CDR1 SGHDT and CDR2 YYEEEE. V lost 4 bases, J lost 5 bases, and 15 bases lay in between. CDR3 loop: CASSAGLRSETQYF. The CDR3 bases are TGTGCCAGCAGCGCGGGACTTCGGTCCGAGACCCAGTACTTC.

This clonotype was recorded many times. The V gene is TRBV20-1, the J gene TRBJ2-7, with D tentatively TRBD1 (5 bases). CDR1 and CDR2 from the germline V gene are DFQATT and SNEGSKA (reference sequence). With 0 bases removed from V and 1 base from J, the gap between germline ends came to 10 bases. This CDR3 spans 14 amino acids. As DNA, the CDR3 is TGCAGTGCTAGAGAGCCAGGGTCATCCTACGAGCAGTACTTC. Its translation is CSAREPGSSYEQYF.

In its sample, this clonotype was seen a few times. This chain joins TRBV4-3 and TRBJ2-3, with D maybe TRBD2 (5 bases). Germline loops: CDR1 LGHNA, CDR2 YSLEER. The germline V and J ends were trimmed by 4 bases and 7 bases, with 24 bases remaining between them. The CDR3 contains 17 residues. Written as DNA, the CDR3 is TGCGCCAGCAGCCCCGAACCCCCGGGGTTCCTTACGAATACGCAGTATTTT. This sequence encodes CASSPEPPGFLTNTQYF.

This clonotype came up a few times. The genes are TRBV20-1 and TRBJ2-3, with 9 bases aligning to TRBD2. V was pared by 2 bases and J by 1 base, with 10 bases of the junction left unmatched. The CDR3 extends over 17 amino acids. In germline, CDR1 is DFQATT, CDR2 SNEGSKA (reference sequence). The CDR3 DNA sequence: TGCAGTGCTAGAACGGCTAGCGGGGTGAGAGGCACAGATACGCAGTATTTT. Its translation: CSARTASGVRGTDTQYF.

The rearrangement links TRBV4-1 to TRBJ1-1; 9 positions match TRBD1. In germline, CDR1 is MGHRA, CDR2 YSYEKL. The CDR3 totals 15 residues. With V trimmed by 0 bases and J by 8 bases, 7 bases remained unmatched. This chain's CDR3 is CASSQDPGQGTEAFF. The CDR3 bases are TGCGCCAGCAGCCAAGATCCCGGACAGGGGACCGAAGCTTTCTTT.

The V call is TRBV7-2, the J call TRBJ1-6, with 9 positions matching TRBD1. V shed 2 bases and J 9 bases; nucleotides not matched to a gene: 11. Germline CDR1 SGHTA, CDR2 FQGNSA. CDR3 size: 17 residues. This chain's CDR3 is CASSLYPGQGRGSPLHF. In DNA form, the CDR3 reads TGTGCCAGCAGCTTATACCCAGGACAGGGGAGGGGTTCACCCCTCCACTTT. Using reference TRBV7-2 and TRBJ1-6 for the parts outside the CDR3, the full variable domain is GAGVSQSPSNKVTEKGKDVELRCDPISGHTALYWYRQSLGQGLEFLIYFQGNSAPDKSGLPSDRFSAERTGGSVSTLTIQRTQQEDSAVYLCASSLYPGQGRGSPLHFGNGTRLTVT.

This clonotype has only a few counts. The J gene is TRBJ1-6, the V gene TRBV2; 9 positions match TRBD1. The ends lost 4 bases at V and 4 bases at J; junction bases unmatched: 2. The germline gives CDR1 SNHLY, CDR2 FYNNEI. This CDR3 is built from 15 residues. The CDR3 nucleotides are TGTGCCAGCAGTGGGGGACAGGGTTATAATTCACCCCTCCACTTT. Its translation is CASSGGQGYNSPLHF.

The chain carries TRBV5-1 and TRBJ2-5, with TRBD2 matching 10 bases. From germline, CDR1 is SGHRS and CDR2 YFSETQ. Unmatched junction bases numbered 5, after V lost 4 bases and J lost 5 bases. The CDR3 covers 14 residues. This CDR3 is CASSTSGVGETQYF. CDR3 sequence (DNA): TGCGCCAGCAGCACTAGCGGGGTAGGGGAGACCCAGTACTTC.

This clonotype has only a few counts. This chain joins TRBV20-1 and TRBJ2-5; 10 nucleotides match TRBD1. With V trimmed by 5 bases and J by 5 bases, 5 bases remained unmatched. Germline V gives CDR1 DFQATT, CDR2 SNEGSKA (reference sequence). The CDR3 runs 13 residues. The CDR3 coding sequence is TGCAGTGCTCGGACAGGGGGGGGTGAGACCCAGTACTTC. Protein: CSARTGGGETQYF.

J is TRBJ1-1 and V is TRBV10-3, with D maybe TRBD1 (5 bases). Trimming stripped 7 bases from V and 0 bases from J, with 9 bases between. The CDR3 sequence is 13 residues long. CDR1 is ENHRY and CDR2 is SYGVKD in the germline V gene. CDR3 nucleotide sequence: TGTGCCATCACCCAGGGATTGAACACTGAAGCTTTCTTT. Its protein product is CAITQGLNTEAFF.

The chain uses TRBV24-1 and TRBJ2-3; a possible D gene is TRBD1 (6 bases). V dropped 0 bases and J dropped 2 bases, with 14 bases sitting between them. The CDR3 length is 17 residues. Germline CDR1 is KGHDR and CDR2 is SFDVKD. CDR3 nucleotide sequence: TGTGCCACCAGTGATTTGGGTCGAGGGACAATCACAGATACGCAGTATTTT. Amino acid sequence: CATSDLGRGTITDTQYF.

Only a few counts were recorded for this clonotype. V and J are TRBV20-1 and TRBJ2-1; TRBD2 matches at 7 bases. From germline, CDR1 is DFQATT and CDR2 SNEGSKA (reference sequence). The CDR3 is 11 amino acids. The junction had 6 bases not matched to a gene; V was cut back by 3 bases and J by 13 bases. The CDR3 loop reads CSARLAETQFF. DNA of the CDR3: TGCAGTGCTAGGCTAGCGGAGACCCAGTTCTTC.

This clonotype was observed a handful of times. J is TRBJ1-1 and V is TRBV5-1, with D possibly TRBD1 on 6 matching bases. The CDR3 covers 15 residues. Germline V gene lookup returns CDR1 SGHRS and CDR2 YFSETQ. V shed 5 bases and J shed 1 base, with 15 bases lying between them. CDR3 DNA: TGCGCCAGCAGACGAAATCTGGGACAGAACACTGAAGCTTTCTTT. It codes for CASRRNLGQNTEAFF.

The genes are TRBV12-3 or TRBV12-4 and TRBJ2-7; maybe TRBD2 (5 bases). Deletions cut 3 bases from V and 12 bases from J, with 15 bases between. This CDR3 region has 12 residues. The chain's CDR3 is CASSLKKRARYF. The CDR3 DNA reads as TGTGCCAGCAGTTTGAAGAAGAGGGCTAGGTACTTC.

This clonotype was seen a handful of times. The chain carries TRBV4-3 and TRBJ2-1; 9 bases fit TRBD1. V lost 0 bases, J lost 7 bases, and 13 bases stayed unmatched. The germline V gene encodes CDR1 LGHNA and CDR2 YSLEER. The CDR3 consists of 18 residues. In DNA, the CDR3 is TGCGCCAGCAGCCAAGAGTTACGGGGACAGGGAGTGAGGAATGAGCAGTTCTTC. As protein: CASSQELRGQGVRNEQFF.

This clonotype was picked up many times. This chain links TRBV10-3 with TRBJ1-1; D is ambiguous. The CDR3 totals 14 residues. With 3 bases removed from V and 1 base from J, the gap between germline ends came to 9 bases. Germline V lookup: CDR1 ENHRY, CDR2 SYGVKD. CDR3 sequence (DNA): TGTGCCATCAGTGATTCTAGTCAGAACACTGAAGCTTTCTTT. It specifies CAISDSSQNTEAFF.

A few counts support this clonotype. This chain uses TRBV7-3 with TRBJ2-1; TRBD2 agrees at 11 bases. CDR1 is SGHTA and CDR2 is FQGTGA in the germline V gene. The CDR3 is 16 residues long. V lost 1 base to trimming and J lost 9 bases; unmatched junction nucleotides: 8. The CDR3 DNA reads as TGTGCCAGCAGCTTAAGTCCGACTAGCGGGGCGGTTGAGCAGTTCTTC. Its translation: CASSLSPTSGAVEQFF.

The sample holds one count of this clonotype. This chain joins TRBV9 and TRBJ1-2, with D possibly matching TRBD1 (6 bases). V shed 2 bases and J shed 10 bases, with 12 bases lying between them. Germline V gene data show CDR1 as SGDLS and CDR2 as YYNGEE. This CDR3 is built from 12 residues. The CDR3 here is CASSVGGLDYTF. CDR3 coding DNA: TGTGCCAGCAGCGTTGGGGGGCTTGACTACACCTTC.